The present T cell receptor beta chain was sequenced within a study of T-cell reconstitution after alpha-beta-depleted transplantation in children. Notes on the study in general: From surviving recipient T cells and thymic progenitors came the high day-60 TCRbeta diversity observed in some patients. When one year had passed after transplant, most T-cell counts and diversity came from newly produced T cells. Several hundred graft clones that had expanded were reportedly the source of alpha-beta T cells about two months after transplant.

Unique molecular identifiers were used in preparing the TCRbeta library. TCRdb redid the calling of the PCR reads with MiXCR, one entry per CDR3 protein. The top ten hold approximately 30% of the sample, which has about 980,000 distinct CDR3 sequences, about 30% seen once. This clonotype was seen many times. What it binds is unknown. This receptor was obtained from a boy under three years old who had a stem cell transplant for SCID, so the T cells may come from the graft donor. Material: PBMCs, mostly from graft donor cells, obtained 360 days after TCRalphabeta/CD19-depleted stem cell transplant.

CDR3 sequence: CAISEAGGRDEQFF. The DNA for the CDR3 is TGTGCCATCAGTGAAGCAGGGGGTCGGGATGAGCAGTTCTTC. This sequence joins TRBV10-3 and TRBJ2-1; TRBD1 agrees at 7 bases. V lost 3 bases, J lost 8 bases, and 7 bases stayed unmatched. The CDR3 has 14 residues. Germline values: CDR1 ENHRY, CDR2 SYGVKD.